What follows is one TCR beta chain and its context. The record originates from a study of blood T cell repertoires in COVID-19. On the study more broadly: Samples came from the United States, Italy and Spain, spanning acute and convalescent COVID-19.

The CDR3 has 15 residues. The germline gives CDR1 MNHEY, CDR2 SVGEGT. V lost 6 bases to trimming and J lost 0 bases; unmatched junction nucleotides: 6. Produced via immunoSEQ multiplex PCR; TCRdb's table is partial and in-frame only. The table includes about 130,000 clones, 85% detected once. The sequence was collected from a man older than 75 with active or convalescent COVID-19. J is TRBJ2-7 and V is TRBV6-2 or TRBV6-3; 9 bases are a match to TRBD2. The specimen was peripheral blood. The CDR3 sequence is CASSGTSYLSYEQYF. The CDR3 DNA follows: TGTGCCAGCAGCGGGACTAGCTATCTCTCCTACGAGCAGTACTTC.